This TCR beta chain comes out of a study of T cells after yellow fever vaccination. Notes on the study in general: Weaker in magnitude, the secondary response showed a faster peak on day 5 versus 15. Most clones from primary vaccination were detected again post-booster (almost 98% CD4, roughly 90% CD8).

This clonotype appeared many times. Its antigen is unknown. The 5'RACE template-switching step produced TCR cDNA and added a universal primer site and UMIs. Each CDR3 protein is one row after TCRdb ran MiXCR on the 5' RACE reads. Among 250,000 to 400,000 distinct CDR3 sequences listed, approximately 4% were seen once. The TCR sequence derives from a young man who received the YFV17D yellow fever vaccine. The starting material was PBMCs, obtained 15 days after the yellow fever booster vaccination.

DNA of the CDR3: TGTGCCAGCAGCTTGGGTCGGGGAAGAGGCACCGGGGAGCTGTTTTTT. Encoded protein: CASSLGRGRGTGELFF. V is TRBV5-6 and J is TRBJ2-2; maybe TRBD2 (5 bases). CDR3 size: 16 residues. The germline V gene encodes CDR1 SGHDT and CDR2 YYEEEE. Trimming took off 0 bases at V and 4 bases at J, with 13 bases between the two ends.